The subject of this entry is one T cell receptor beta chain. The record originates from a study of control samples from healthy donors and cancer patients. Per the germline V gene, CDR1 is MNHEY and CDR2 is SMNVEV (reference sequence). The CDR3 sequence is 17 residues long. Trimming shortened V by 5 bases and J by 1 base, and 18 bases separated the two germline ends. The table came from immunoSEQ multiplex PCR; TCRdb's copy has only in-frame clones and leaves some out. The data hold 90,000 or so clones, with approximately 90% observed a single time. The TCR sequence derives from a woman aged 65 to 85 in good health. Sample: blood. The rearrangement links TRBV27 to TRBJ1-5, with TRBD1 as a possible D gene (6 bases). The CDR3 nucleotides read TGTGCCAGCAGTAGCAGGGGCCATTCGAAAAGCAATCAGCCCCAGCATTTT. This translates into CASSSRGHSKSNQPQHF.